Listed below are T cell receptor beta chains from one sample, sequenced in a study of T cells in Graves' hyperthyroidism and ophthalmopathy. TCRdb used MiXCR to reprocess the multiplex PCR reads, holding one entry per CDR3 protein. Here the sample spans fewer than 650,000 distinct CDR3 sequences, about 15% being singletons. What was sequenced was blood. Every receptor here comes from a woman aged 40 to 55 with Graves' ophthalmopathy. Each CDR3 is given with its conserved first and last residue. The order of the fields is CDR3 DNA, CDR3 protein, D gene, clone size, V gene, J gene. D genes are given only for firm matches. Some rows mark clone size as missing; the rest say once, few, many or name a class of expanded clone.

TGTGCCAGCAGCGATTTGACAGGGTCGGGTATTGGCAATCAGCCCCAGCATTTT	CASSDLTGSGIGNQPQHF	TRBD1	few	TRBV6-1	TRBJ1-5
TGCGCCAGCAGCTTGGTCCCGGGACCCTCTGGAGAGACCCAGTACTTC	CASSLVPGPSGETQYF	NA	NA	TRBV5-1	TRBJ2-5
TGTGCCAGCAGCCCGGACGGTATCACCGGGGAGCTGTTTTTT	CASSPDGITGELFF	NA	many	TRBV12-3/TRBV12-4	TRBJ2-2
TGTGCCAGCAGCGTAGCGTCTAGCGGGACGACTTACGAGCAGTACTTC	CASSVASSGTTYEQYF	TRBD2	NA	TRBV9	TRBJ2-7
TGCGCCAGCAGGAAGGGGGACGTCATGAACACTGAAGCTTTCTTT	CASRKGDVMNTEAFF	NA	many	TRBV4-1	TRBJ1-1
TGCGCCAGCAGCCAAGAACCAGGGACGGCAGCTTTCTTT	CASSQEPGTAAFF	NA	NA	TRBV4-1	TRBJ1-1
TGTGCCAGCAGTTTCCCGACTAGCGGGGCAGCGAACACCGGGGAGCTGTTTTTT	CASSFPTSGAANTGELFF	TRBD2	many	TRBV6-2/TRBV6-3	TRBJ2-2
TGTGCCAGCACCGGACAGGGGCCCACCCCAATCTACGAGCAGTACTTC	CASTGQGPTPIYEQYF	TRBD1	many	TRBV28	TRBJ2-7
TGTGCCAGCAGTTTATTAGCGGGAGACACAGATACGCAGTATTTT	CASSLLAGDTDTQYF	TRBD2	NA	TRBV28	TRBJ2-3
TGTGCCAGCGCCCTGAGGTCCTCTGGGGCCAACGTCCTGACTTTC	CASALRSSGANVLTF	NA	few	TRBV15	TRBJ2-6
TGCGCCAGCAGCCAAGGGGTTTATGGCTACACCTTC	CASSQGVYGYTF	NA	many	TRBV4-1	TRBJ1-2
TGTGCCAGCAGTGAACAGGGGGGCTGGTACGAGCAGTACTTC	CASSEQGGWYEQYF	NA	NA	TRBV6-1	TRBJ2-7
TGTGCCAGCAGTCTTACAGGGGGCGCAACTGAAGCTTTCTTT	CASSLTGGATEAFF	TRBD1	many	TRBV12-3/TRBV12-4	TRBJ1-1
TGTGCCAGCAGTTCATTCCTTATGGGTAATGCAGAGACCCAGTACTTC	CASSSFLMGNAETQYF	NA	once	TRBV27	TRBJ2-5
TGTGCCAGCGGATCTGCGGGACAGGGGCACCACGAGCAGTACTTC	CASGSAGQGHHEQYF	TRBD1	many	TRBV6-1	TRBJ2-7
TGCAGTGCCACCATTAGCGGGCCCGAGCAGTACTTC	CSATISGPEQYF	TRBD2	NA	TRBV20-1	TRBJ2-7
TGTGCCAGCACCACTGGGGGCGGACAGGGGGCGCACTATGGCTACACCTTC	CASTTGGGQGAHYGYTF	TRBD1	many	TRBV28	TRBJ1-2
TGTGCCAGCACCGAAGGTGGGGAGACCCAGTACTTC	CASTEGGETQYF	NA	NA	TRBV12-3/TRBV12-4	TRBJ2-5
TGTGCCAGCAGCACCAGCGTCGGGACAGGGAAGACCGGGGAGCTGTTTTTT	CASSTSVGTGKTGELFF	TRBD1	NA	TRBV11-2	TRBJ2-2
TGTGCCAGCAGCTTAGCCCCGCTCGGGAACACCGGGGAGCTGTTTTTT	CASSLAPLGNTGELFF	NA	few	TRBV11-1	TRBJ2-2
TGTGCCAGCAGCCTACAGGGGGTCGTCTACGAGCAGTACTTC	CASSLQGVVYEQYF	TRBD1	NA	TRBV6-2/TRBV6-3	TRBJ2-7
TGTGCCAGTCATAGGATGGGCAATCAGCCCCAGCATTTT	CASHRMGNQPQHF	NA	many	TRBV19	TRBJ1-5
TGTGCCAGCAGTTTTGTTACTCGGGGGAACTATGGCTACACCTTC	CASSFVTRGNYGYTF	NA	many	TRBV28	TRBJ1-2
TGTGCCAGCAGCGAAGGGACTAGCGGGAGGGCAGATACGCAGTATTTT	CASSEGTSGRADTQYF	TRBD2	NA	TRBV4-2	TRBJ2-3
TGTGCTAGTGGTTTGGGCCTCCTACCCCACTTC	CASGLGLLPHF	NA	many	TRBV12-5	TRBJ2-7
TGTGCCAGCAGCCCCCCCCAGGGGCGGGAGGACCAAGAGACCCAGTACTTC	CASSPPQGREDQETQYF	TRBD2	many	TRBV25-1	TRBJ2-5
TGTGCCAGCAGTTACAAGGGGGCTGGGGGCTACACCTTC	CASSYKGAGGYTF	TRBD1	many	TRBV6-5	TRBJ1-2
TGCAGTGCTAGCCCTGGACAGGGGGATGAAGCTTTCTTT	CSASPGQGDEAFF	TRBD1	NA	TRBV20-1	TRBJ1-1
TGTGCCAGCAGTTACTCCCGCAACGGTCAGCCCCAGCATTTT	CASSYSRNGQPQHF	NA	many	TRBV6-5	TRBJ1-5
TGTGCCAGCAGTCGGGCAGCTCGAGGAAACACCATATATTTT	CASSRAARGNTIYF	NA	once	TRBV12-3/TRBV12-4	TRBJ1-3
TGTGCCAGCAGCTACCAGGGGGCGGACACCGGGGAGCTGTTTTTT	CASSYQGADTGELFF	TRBD1	many	TRBV11-3	TRBJ2-2
TGCAGTGCGGACCTGACTGGAAACTATGGCTACACCTTC	CSADLTGNYGYTF	NA	many	TRBV20-1	TRBJ1-2
TGTGCCAGCAGCTTATCCCCCGTAGCGAAGGGATCCTACGAGCAGTACTTC	CASSLSPVAKGSYEQYF	NA	many	TRBV11-2	TRBJ2-7
TGTGCCATCAGTGAGTCAGGGACAGGGGTCCAAGAGACCCAGTACTTC	CAISESGTGVQETQYF	TRBD1	many	TRBV10-3	TRBJ2-5
TGTGCCAGCAGCTTAGTAGGACAGTCTACCCAGCATTTT	CASSLVGQSTQHF	NA	many	TRBV5-5	TRBJ1-5
TGTGCCAGCAGCGCAAGGAAAGGGAAAGAGACCCAGTACTTC	CASSARKGKETQYF	NA	NA	TRBV13	TRBJ2-5
TGTGCCAGCAGCTTAGTTTCGGGCACTGAAGCTTTCTTT	CASSLVSGTEAFF	NA	many	TRBV11-2	TRBJ1-1
TGTGCCAGTAGTATGTCAGGGAGGGCTCAGCCCCAGCATTTT	CASSMSGRAQPQHF	NA	NA	TRBV19	TRBJ1-5
TGTGCCAGCAGCTCCCCCGGGACAGGGAATGGCTACACCTTC	CASSSPGTGNGYTF	TRBD1	few	TRBV6-4	TRBJ1-2
TGCGCCAGCAGCCAAGAAATCCAGGAGGACGTTGATGGCTACACCTTC	CASSQEIQEDVDGYTF	NA	few	TRBV4-1	TRBJ1-2
TGTGCCAGCAGTGAGGGACAGCCGATGAACACTGAAGCTTTCTTT	CASSEGQPMNTEAFF	TRBD1	many	TRBV2	TRBJ1-1
TGTGCCAGCAGCCATACTAGCGCGAGCTCCTACGAGCAGTACTTC	CASSHTSASSYEQYF	TRBD2	NA	TRBV12-3/TRBV12-4	TRBJ2-7
TGTGCCAGCTCCGGATTTGGGGGGATCACAGATACGCAGTATTTT	CASSGFGGITDTQYF	NA	few	TRBV2	TRBJ2-3
TGCAGCGTTGATGGGGGGTTGAACACTGAAGCTTTCTTT	CSVDGGLNTEAFF	NA	NA	TRBV29-1	TRBJ1-1
TGTGCCAGCAGTGGACAGTTCAATCAGCCCCAGCATTTT	CASSGQFNQPQHF	NA	many	TRBV2	TRBJ1-5
TGTGCCAGCAGTGAGTTTCAGGGGGGCGAGCAGTACTTC	CASSEFQGGEQYF	NA	many	TRBV25-1	TRBJ2-7
TGCAGTGCTAGGGCAGGGGCAGGGAATCAGCCCCAGCATTTT	CSARAGAGNQPQHF	NA	many	TRBV20-1	TRBJ1-5
TGTGCCAGCAGTTTCGGCAGGACGAAGCTGTTAGCCAAAAACATTCAGTACTTC	CASSFGRTKLLAKNIQYF	NA	many	TRBV28	TRBJ2-4
TGCGCCAGCAGCCAAGTGGGGGTGAACACTGAAGCTTTCTTT	CASSQVGVNTEAFF	NA	NA	TRBV4-1	TRBJ1-1
TGTGCCAGCAGCTTAGGGGGACTTCCCTACGAGCAGTACTTC	CASSLGGLPYEQYF	NA	many	TRBV7-6	TRBJ2-7
TGCAGTGCCGCCCTCCTAGAGACCCAGTACTTC	CSAALLETQYF	NA	few	TRBV20-1	TRBJ2-5
TGCGCCAGCGCTTCCCCACACGGACAGTTGGACACTGAAGCTTTCTTT	CASASPHGQLDTEAFF	NA	many	TRBV5-1	TRBJ1-1
TGTGCCAGCAGTCAGGGTTATGAGCAGTTCTTC	CASSQGYEQFF	NA	many	TRBV12-3/TRBV12-4	TRBJ2-1